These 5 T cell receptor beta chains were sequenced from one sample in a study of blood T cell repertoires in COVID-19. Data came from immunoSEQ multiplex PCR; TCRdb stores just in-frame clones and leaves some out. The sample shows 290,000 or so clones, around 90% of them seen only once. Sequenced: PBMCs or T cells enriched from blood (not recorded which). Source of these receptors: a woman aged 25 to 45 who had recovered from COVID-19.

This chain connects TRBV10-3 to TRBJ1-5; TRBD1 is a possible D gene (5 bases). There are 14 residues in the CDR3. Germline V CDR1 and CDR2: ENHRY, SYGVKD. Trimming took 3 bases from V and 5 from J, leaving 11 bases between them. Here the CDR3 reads CAISDRQSDQPQHF. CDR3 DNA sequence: TGTGCCATCAGTGACCGACAGTCTGATCAGCCCCAGCATTTT.

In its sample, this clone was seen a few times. The CDR3 DNA sequence: TGTGCCAGCAGCTTCGGAGCCAGCGGGACCACAGATACGCAGTATTTT. Translating it yields CASSFGASGTTDTQYF. This chain links TRBV5-4 with TRBJ2-3; 7 bases fit TRBD2. CDR3 length: 16 amino acids. Germline V gene lookup returns CDR1 SGHNT and CDR2 YYREEE (reference sequence). V was pared by 2 bases and J by 2 bases, with 8 bases of the junction left unmatched.

CDR3 nucleotide sequence: TGTGCCAGCAGTTTTCCCGGGACAGGTGAGCAGTACTTC. Its protein product is CASSFPGTGEQYF. The chain links TRBV27 to TRBJ2-7; 8 bases are shared with TRBD1. This CDR3 has 13 amino acids. The ends lost 3 bases at V and 7 bases at J; junction bases unmatched: 5. Germline CDR1 MNHEY, CDR2 SMNVEV (reference sequence).

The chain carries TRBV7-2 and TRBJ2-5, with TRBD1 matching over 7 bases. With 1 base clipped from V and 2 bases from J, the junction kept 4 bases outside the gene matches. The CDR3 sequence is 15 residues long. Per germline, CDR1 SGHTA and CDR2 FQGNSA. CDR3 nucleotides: TGTGCCAGCAGCTTAGGACAGGGAGTGCAAGAGACCCAGTACTTC. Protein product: CASSLGQGVQETQYF.

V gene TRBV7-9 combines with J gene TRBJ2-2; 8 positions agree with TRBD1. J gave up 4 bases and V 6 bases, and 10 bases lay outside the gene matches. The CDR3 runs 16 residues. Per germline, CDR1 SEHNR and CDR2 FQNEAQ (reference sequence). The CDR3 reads CASRVQGQGGTGELFF. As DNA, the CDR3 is TGTGCCAGCAGGGTACAAGGACAGGGAGGCACCGGGGAGCTGTTTTTT.